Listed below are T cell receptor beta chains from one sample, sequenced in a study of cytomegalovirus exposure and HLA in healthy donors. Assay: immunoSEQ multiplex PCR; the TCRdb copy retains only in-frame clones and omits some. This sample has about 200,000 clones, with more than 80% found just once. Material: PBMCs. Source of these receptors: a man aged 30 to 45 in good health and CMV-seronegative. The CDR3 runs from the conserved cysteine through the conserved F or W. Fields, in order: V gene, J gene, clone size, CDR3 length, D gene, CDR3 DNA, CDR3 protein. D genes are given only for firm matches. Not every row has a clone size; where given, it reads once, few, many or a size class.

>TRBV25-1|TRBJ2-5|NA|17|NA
TGTGCCAGCAGTGAAAATTCCGGGGGGCTTGGAGGGGAGACCCAGTACTTC
CASSENSGGLGGETQYF
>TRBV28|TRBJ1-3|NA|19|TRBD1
TGTGCCAGCATGTATGCCTCCGGACAGGGATCGATTTCTGGAAACACCATATATTTT
CASMYASGQGSISGNTIYF
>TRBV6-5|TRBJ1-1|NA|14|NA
TGTGCCAGCCGTGGATTGACAGAGAACACTGAAGCTTTCTTT
CASRGLTENTEAFF
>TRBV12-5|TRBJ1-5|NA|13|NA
TGTGCTAGTGGTTTGGGACAGAATCAGCCCCAGCATTTT
CASGLGQNQPQHF
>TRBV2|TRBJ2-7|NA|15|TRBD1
TGTGCCAGCACCGTCGGTGGGACAGGGGCCTACGAGCAGTACTTC
CASTVGGTGAYEQYF
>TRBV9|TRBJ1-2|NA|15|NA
TGTGCCAGCAGCCTCGGGAACAGTCTGGCTGGTGGCTACACCTTC
CASSLGNSLAGGYTF
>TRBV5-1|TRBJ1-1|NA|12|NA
TGCGCCAGCAGCTTGGTGGAGACTGAAGCTTTCTTT
CASSLVETEAFF
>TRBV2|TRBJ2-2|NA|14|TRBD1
TGTGCCAGCAAGGACAGGGGTGGCACCGGGGAGCTGTTTTTT
CASKDRGGTGELFF
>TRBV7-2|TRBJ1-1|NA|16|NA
TGTGCCAGCAGCTTTCAGGGAGGGGCCTCGAACACTGAAGCTTTCTTT
CASSFQGGASNTEAFF
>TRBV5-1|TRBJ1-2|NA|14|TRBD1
TGCGCCAGCAGCGCTGGACAGGGGGCTGGGGGCTACACCTTC
CASSAGQGAGGYTF
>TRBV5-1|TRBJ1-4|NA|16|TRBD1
TGCGCCAGCAGCTTTTTAGGGGGCGCAACTAATGAAAAACTGTTTTTT
CASSFLGGATNEKLFF
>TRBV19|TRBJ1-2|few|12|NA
TGTGCCAGTAGTATAGTCGGGGTTGGCTACACCTTC
CASSIVGVGYTF
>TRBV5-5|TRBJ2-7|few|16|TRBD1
TGTGCCAGCAGCTTACGGGACAGGGAGATGTCCTACGAGCAGTACTTC
CASSLRDREMSYEQYF
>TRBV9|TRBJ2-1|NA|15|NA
TGTGCCAGCAGCAGTGACACCCTGACCTACAATGAGCAGTTCTTC
CASSSDTLTYNEQFF
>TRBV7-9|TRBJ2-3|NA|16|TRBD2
TGTGCCAGCAGCCTCGGACTAGCGGGGAGTACAGATACGCAGTATTTT
CASSLGLAGSTDTQYF
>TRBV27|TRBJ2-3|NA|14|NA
TGTGCCAGCATGAATCTGTTAGCTCTCGATACGCAGTATTTT
CASMNLLALDTQYF
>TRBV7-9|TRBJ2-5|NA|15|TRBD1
TGTGCCAGCAGCTTCCCCGACAGGGGACAAGAGACCCAGTACTTC
CASSFPDRGQETQYF
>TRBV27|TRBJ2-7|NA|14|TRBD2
TGTGCCAGCAGAGACGGCGGGGGGTCCTACGAGCAGTACTTC
CASRDGGGSYEQYF
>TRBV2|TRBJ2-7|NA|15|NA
TGTGCCAGCAGTCCTTCCGACAGGCCGGCCTACGAGCAGTACTTC
CASSPSDRPAYEQYF
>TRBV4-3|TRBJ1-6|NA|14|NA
TGCGCCAGCAGCCAAGAGAGGGCCAATTCACCCCTCCACTTT
CASSQERANSPLHF
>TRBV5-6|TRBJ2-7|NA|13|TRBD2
TGTGCCAGCAGCCGAAGCGGGGGGTACGAGCAGTACTTC
CASSRSGGYEQYF
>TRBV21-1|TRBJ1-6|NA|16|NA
TGTGCCAGCAGCAGGCAGGGACAGGGGGAGTCTTCACCCCTCCACTTT
CASSRQGQGESSPLHF
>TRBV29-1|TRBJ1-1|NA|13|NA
TGCAGCGTTTACCGGCGGTTGAACACTGAGGCTTTCTTT
CSVYRRLNTEAFF
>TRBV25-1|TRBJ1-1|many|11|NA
TGTGCCAGTGAGGGGAACACTGAAGCTTTCTTT
CASEGNTEAFF
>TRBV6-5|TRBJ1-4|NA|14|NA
TGTGCCAGCAGCAAGCTCGCAACTAATGAAAAACTGTTTTTT
CASSKLATNEKLFF
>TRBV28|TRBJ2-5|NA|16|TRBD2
TGTGCCAGCAGTTCCCAGACTAGCCTGAGCCAAGAGACCCAGTACTTC
CASSSQTSLSQETQYF
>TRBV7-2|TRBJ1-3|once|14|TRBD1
TGTGCCAGCAGCTGGACAGGGGAGGGAAACACCATATATTTT
CASSWTGEGNTIYF
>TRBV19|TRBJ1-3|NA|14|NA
TGTGCCAGTAGTATACGGGATCCTGGAAACACCATATATTTT
CASSIRDPGNTIYF
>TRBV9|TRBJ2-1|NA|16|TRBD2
TGTGCCAGCAGCGTCCTCGGGGGGAGCTCCTACAATGAGCAGTTCTTC
CASSVLGGSSYNEQFF
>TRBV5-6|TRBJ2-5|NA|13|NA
TGTGCCAGCACCACCGTCTCGACTGAGACCCAGTACTTC
CASTTVSTETQYF
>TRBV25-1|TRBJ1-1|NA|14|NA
TGTGCCAGCAGCGGAGAGGGGGGGCGGACTGAAGCTTTCTTT
CASSGEGGRTEAFF
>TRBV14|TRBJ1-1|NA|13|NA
TGTGCCAGCAGCAAGACAGTGAACACTGAAGCTTTCTTT
CASSKTVNTEAFF
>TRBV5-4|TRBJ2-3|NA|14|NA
TGTGCCAGCAGGCCAGAGACTAGCACAGATACGCAGTATTTT
CASRPETSTDTQYF
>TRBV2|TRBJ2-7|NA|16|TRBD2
TGTGCCAGCATACTCGGGGGTAGCGGGGGACAATACGAGCAGTACTTC
CASILGGSGGQYEQYF
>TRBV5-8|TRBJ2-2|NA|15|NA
TGTGCCAGCAGCTTGGGACAAACGAACACCGGGGAGCTGTTTTTT
CASSLGQTNTGELFF
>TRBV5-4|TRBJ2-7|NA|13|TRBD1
TGTGCCAGCAGCTTGGACAGGGGCTACGAGCAGTACTTC
CASSLDRGYEQYF
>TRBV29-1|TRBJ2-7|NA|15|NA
TGCAGCGTCTACGCTTCAGGCGGGGCCGCCTACGAGCAGTACTTC
CSVYASGGAAYEQYF
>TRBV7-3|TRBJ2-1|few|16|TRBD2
TGTGCCAGCAGCTTGATGCCGGGACTAGCAGGATATGAGCAGTTCTTC
CASSLMPGLAGYEQFF
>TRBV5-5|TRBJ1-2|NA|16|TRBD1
TGTGCCAGCAGCTGGGGGACAGGGCTTCCGGACTATGGCTACACCTTC
CASSWGTGLPDYGYTF
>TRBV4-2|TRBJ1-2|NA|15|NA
TGTGCCAGCAGCCAAGGGACAGAATCTAACTATGGCTACACCTTC
CASSQGTESNYGYTF
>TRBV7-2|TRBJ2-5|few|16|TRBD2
TGTGCCAGCAGCTTATCTAGCGGGACCTTACAAGAGACCCAGTACTTC
CASSLSSGTLQETQYF
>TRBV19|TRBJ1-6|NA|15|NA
TGTGCCAGTAGTATCCTGACAGACTATAATTCACCCCTCCACTTT
CASSILTDYNSPLHF
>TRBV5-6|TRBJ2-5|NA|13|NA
TGTGCCAGCAGCTTGGGTGGGTTTTGGGAGCAGTACTTC
CASSLGGFWEQYF
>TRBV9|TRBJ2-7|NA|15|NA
TGTGCCAGCAGCGTAGACCGGGGAATTGGCTACGAGCAGTACTTC
CASSVDRGIGYEQYF
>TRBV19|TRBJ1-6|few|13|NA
TGTGCCTCGAGGACTACCCCCGGTTCACCCCTCCACTTT
CASRTTPGSPLHF
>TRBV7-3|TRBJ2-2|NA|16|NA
TGTGCCAGCAGCTTAAGGGCAGGGCGGGGAATCGGGGAGCTGTTTTTT
CASSLRAGRGIGELFF
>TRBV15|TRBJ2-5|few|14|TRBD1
TGTGCCACCGGCCGGGGACAGGCTAGGGAGACCCAGTACTTC
CATGRGQARETQYF
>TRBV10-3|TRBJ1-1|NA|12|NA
TGTGCCATCAGTTCAATGAACACTGAAGCTTTCTTT
CAISSMNTEAFF
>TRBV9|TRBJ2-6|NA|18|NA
TGTGCCAGCAGCGTAGTAGGTGTTCTGGTGTCTGGGGCCAGCGTCCTGACTTTC
CASSVVGVLVSGASVLTF